A single T cell receptor (beta chain) is shown here with its context. Antigen unknown. The sample originates from a study of T cells after yellow fever vaccination. Study details: SMART-Seq v4 Ultra Low Input served to prepare low-cell-number fractions. Study outcomes and limitations: Booster sampling recovered most clones from primary vaccination (approximately 96% CD4, roughly 86% CD8).

Using its own MiXCR run on the 5' RACE reads, TCRdb lists one record per CDR3 protein. The profile shows a few hundred thousand distinct CDR3 sequences, 6.2% of them singletons. The CDR3 runs 14 residues. The V segment lost 6 bases and the J segment 2 bases; nucleotides outside the gene matches: 5. Per the germline V gene, CDR1 is SGHRS and CDR2 is YFSETQ. Sequences were derived from PBMCs, sampled 5 days after the yellow fever booster vaccination. The sequence derives from a man aged 30 to 39 who received the YFV17D yellow fever vaccine. The rearrangement joins TRBV5-1 to TRBJ2-1, with 7 bases aligning to TRBD2. The CDR3 sequence is CASKRDYTYNEQFF. CDR3 sequence (DNA): TGCGCCAGCAAGAGGGACTACACCTACAATGAGCAGTTCTTC.